This TCR beta chain was captured by sequencing in a study of T-cell reconstitution after alpha-beta-depleted transplantation in children. Study-level findings and limits: Newly made T cells mostly supplied T-cell counts and diversity one year after transplant.

In this sample, this clonotype turned up once. Antigen unknown. V shed 4 bases and J shed 8 bases, with 15 bases lying between them. The CDR3 extends over 13 amino acids. The germline V gene has CDR1 DFQATT and CDR2 SNEGSKA (reference sequence). As it was prepared, the TCRbeta library received unique molecular identifiers. TCRdb re-derived calls from the PCR reads in MiXCR, one entry per CDR3 protein. The repertoire has roughly 400,000 distinct CDR3 sequences, about 40% of them found once; the top ten carry under 30%. The sequencing used PBMCs, collected before TCRalphabeta/CD19-depleted stem cell transplant. The chain combines TRBV20-1 with TRBJ2-1; possible D gene TRBD2, 6 bases. This TCR came from a girl aged 2 to 9 with aplastic anemia, due to receive a stem cell transplant. CDR3 protein: CSAMSPSADEQFF. The CDR3 DNA sequence: TGCAGTGCTATGTCTCCTAGCGCCGATGAGCAGTTCTTC.